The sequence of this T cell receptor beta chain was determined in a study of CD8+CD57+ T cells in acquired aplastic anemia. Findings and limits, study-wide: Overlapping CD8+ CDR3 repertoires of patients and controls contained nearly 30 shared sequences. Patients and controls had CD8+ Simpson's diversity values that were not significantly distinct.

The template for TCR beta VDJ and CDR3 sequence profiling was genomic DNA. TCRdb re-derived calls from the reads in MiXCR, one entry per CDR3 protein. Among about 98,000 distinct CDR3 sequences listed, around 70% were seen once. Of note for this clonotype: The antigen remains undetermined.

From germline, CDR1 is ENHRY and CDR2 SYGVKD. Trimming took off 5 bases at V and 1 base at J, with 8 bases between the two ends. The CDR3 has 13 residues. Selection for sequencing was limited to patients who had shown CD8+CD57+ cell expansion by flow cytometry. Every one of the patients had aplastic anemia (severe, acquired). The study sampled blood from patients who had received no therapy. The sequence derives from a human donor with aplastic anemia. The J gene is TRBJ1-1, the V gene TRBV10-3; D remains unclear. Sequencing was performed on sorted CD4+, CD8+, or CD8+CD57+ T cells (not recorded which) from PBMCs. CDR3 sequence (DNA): TGTGCCATCAGTACGCAATCGAACACTGAAGCTTTCTTT. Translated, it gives CAISTQSNTEAFF.